The T cell receptor beta chain under discussion was sequenced for a study of Ad26.COV2.S vaccination and SARS-CoV-2 variants (dated by TCRdb to the early 2020s). For the wider study: Donors in the vaccine arm were drawn from COV1001, a multicentre, randomized, double-blind, placebo-controlled phase I-IIa trial testing Ad26.COV2.S in healthy adults. A total of around 32 samples were included in the TCR-sequenced set, comprising 19 Ad26.COV2.S vaccine recipients, 5 placebo recipients and 8 SARS-CoV-2 convalescent individuals. Ad26.COV2.S was given intramuscularly at 5x10^10 or 1x10^11 viral particles, as a single shot or as two shots 56 days apart. Investigators remained blinded to trial group allocation during experiments and outcome assessment. TCRbeta repertoire sequencing was used to assess the specificity and breadth of SARS-CoV-2-reactive T cell receptors after Ad26.COV2.S vaccination. Participants in the trial were split at random into five groups of five each, receiving low-dose or high-dose Ad26.COV2.S once or twice, or else placebo on both occasions.

TCRbeta CDR3 regions were sequenced with the immunoSEQ Assay. After extraction, genomic DNA underwent amplification by bias-controlled multiplex PCR, followed by high-throughput sequencing. The paper's processing steps were these. To quantify the absolute abundance of every unique TCRbeta CDR3 region, sequences were collapsed and filtered. Usable DNA was measured by amplifying reference genes present in all nucleated cells, and TCRbeta template counts were normalized to that usable DNA to estimate T cell fraction. Repertoire TCRs were annotated as SARS-CoV-2-specific when V gene, CDR3 amino acid sequence and J gene were exactly matched to a known reactive TCR set. The reference SARS-CoV-2 TCR set came from MIRA and was filtered for enrichment in COVID-19-positive ImmuneCODE repertoires, removing public or cross-reactive TCRs. Using the MIRA antigens, annotated TCRs were further analysed by specific ORF or by position within an ORF. Breadth was defined as annotated unique rearrangements over total unique productive rearrangements; depth was the summed frequency of those rearrangements. TCR breadth was compared between groups using two-sided Wilcoxon rank-sum tests. Sourced from immuneACCESS, this table was stored by TCRdb with only in-frame sequences that have V and J called. A share of the clones is absent; for the studies checked, an unresolved V gene accounts for under half, and the remainder has no known explanation. The D gene and trimming were derived from the DNA, and the V and J assignments and clone size from that table. The sample table holds roughly 320,000 clones, of which roughly 80% were seen once. Clones ranked in the top ten supply around 2% of the sample.

Results and caveats for the whole study, not just this receptor: The authors noted that total T cell responses may have been underestimated by the TCR breadth and depth analyses. The study was not powered for comparison of responses between vaccine doses or regimens. Vaccine and placebo recipients had similar non-spike TCR breadth, a finding consistent with the vaccine containing only spike. Compared with placebo recipients, Ad26.COV2.S recipients showed higher spike-specific TCR breadth (P = 0.0014). Substantial breadth of spike-specific CD8+ and CD4+ T cell responses was reported after vaccination.

The count of this clone is one. Its antigen remains undetermined. Base qualities are not provided; no much larger clone lies one nucleotide away. From its cysteine to its phenylalanine, the CDR3 spans 13 amino acids. Kept here is only the CDR3 DNA, which spans 39 bases and is read in frame from base 1. V gives up 5 bases and J gives up 8 bases, and the segment between their germline ends measures 15 bases. The germline V gene gives CDR1 as SGHAT and CDR2 as FQNNGV. The sample's treatment or condition label is to be understood as: 15 to 20 received Ad26.COV2.S at low or high dose, single or two shots; a few received placebo; per-sample allocation not given. Repertoires of vaccine and placebo recipients were sequenced from samples taken on day 63 after the first injection. In Cohort 1b, 25 or so adults aged 18-55 years were enrolled at a single site in Boston, USA, between 29 July and 7 August 2020. As a vaccine, Ad26.COV2.S was a replication-incompetent adenovirus type 26 vector that expressed a prefusion-stabilized SARS-CoV-2 spike protein derived from the original Wuhan strain.

The specimen comprised peripheral blood, sampled in a trial of Ad26.COV2.S vaccine versus placebo. This TCR was sampled from a person aged 18-65 years who received the Ad26.COV2.S COVID-19 vaccine or a placebo. This sequence uses TRBV11-2 and TRBJ1-1; TRBD1 is possibly the D segment (5 matching bases). The CDR3 reads CASSKLQGSEAFF. The DNA sequence is TGTGCCAGCAGCAAGCTCCAGGGCTCCGAAGCTTTCTTT.